This TCR beta chain was profiled in a study of cytomegalovirus exposure and HLA in healthy donors. This clone was seen a single time. Libraries were prepared by immunoSEQ multiplex PCR; TCRdb keeps only in-frame clonotypes and omits some of them. The sample holds roughly 130,000 clones; about 90% are singletons and the top ten take over 5%. After removal of 5 bases from V and 4 bases from J, the junction contained 10 bases not matched to a gene. In germline, CDR1 is MNHNY, CDR2 SVGAGI (reference sequence). The CDR3 loop spans 15 amino acids. This TCR came from a woman aged 25 to 39 in good health and CMV-seropositive. The sequencing sample was made of PBMCs. The J gene is TRBJ2-5, the V gene TRBV6-6; 7 nucleotides agree with TRBD2. In DNA form, the CDR3 reads TGTGCCAGCAGTCCATGGGAGGGAAGCACAGAGACCCAGTACTTC. Amino acid sequence: CASSPWEGSTETQYF.